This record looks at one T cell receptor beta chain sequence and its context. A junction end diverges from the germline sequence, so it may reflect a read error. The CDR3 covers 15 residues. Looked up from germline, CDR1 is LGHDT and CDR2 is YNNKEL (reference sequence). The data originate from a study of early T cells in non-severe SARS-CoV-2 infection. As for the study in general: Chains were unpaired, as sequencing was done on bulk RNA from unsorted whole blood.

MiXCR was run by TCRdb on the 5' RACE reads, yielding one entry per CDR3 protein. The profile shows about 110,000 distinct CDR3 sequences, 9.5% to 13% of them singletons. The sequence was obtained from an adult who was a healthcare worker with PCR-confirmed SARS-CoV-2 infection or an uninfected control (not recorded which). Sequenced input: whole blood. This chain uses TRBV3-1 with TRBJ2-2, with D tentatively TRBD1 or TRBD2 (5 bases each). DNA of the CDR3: TGTGCCAGCAGCCATGGGGGTCGTGGGACCGGGGAGCCGTTTTTT. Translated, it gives CASSHGGRGTGEPFF.